This T cell receptor beta chain was captured in a study of cytomegalovirus exposure and HLA in healthy donors. Background on the study: A prior analysis found 95 million to 140 million unique TCR beta sequences from approximately 190 million T cells. Study-wide results and caveats: Most TCR sequences proved rare, with some public TCRs found in many donors. Diagnosis of cytomegalovirus status made by the classifier reportedly showed high specificity and sensitivity.

Researchers ran the PCR with 60 Vbeta and 13 Jbeta primers. Sequenced by immunoSEQ multiplex PCR; TCRdb stores in-frame clones only, minus some. The data show about 170,000 clones, roughly 80% seen once. Notes on this clone: As yet, its antigen is unknown.

The CDR3 extends over 12 amino acids. CDR1 and CDR2 (germline): MGHDK, SYGVNS. V trimming: 5 bases; J trimming: 8 bases; junction bases outside the gene matches: 3. The clonotype comes from a boy under 10 years old in good health and CMV-seronegative. Sequencing was done on a sample of PBMCs. The chain is built from TRBV25-1 and TRBJ1-2; 9 nucleotides align to TRBD1. CDR3 nucleotides: TGTGCCAGCAGTTCGACAGGGGGAGGCTACACCTTC. Its translation is CASSSTGGGYTF.